This TCR beta chain was identified in a study of blood T cell repertoires in COVID-19 (dated by TCRdb to 2020 to 2022). General notes on the study: Samples from collaborators originated in the United States, Italy and Spain and spanned both the acute and convalescent phases of COVID-19. The material from the prospective study consisted of cDNA or gDNA derived from T cells, B-cell-depleted T cells, or PBMCs. Deeply sampled blood TCRbeta repertoires from subjects exposed to, actively infected with, or recovered from COVID-19 were included in the dataset. The repertoires were released in a freely available public database intended as a resource for research on the immune response to SARS-CoV-2. Samples came from the ongoing ImmuneRACE study (first 160 participants) plus 1,254 subjects from 6 global collaborators. A de-identified subject ID, COVID-19 status, age in years and sex were almost always included in the sample metadata. HLA class I and class II types, where available, came from metadata supplied by the sample provider rather than from assay-based typing.

The immunoSEQ Assay, a bias-controlled multiplex PCR, was used to amplify TCRbeta CDR3 regions from genomic DNA. The authors' pipeline ran thus. The number of nucleated cells in each sample was estimated by amplification of reference gene primers within the assay. To quantify the absolute abundance of each unique TCRbeta CDR3 rearrangement, sequence reads were collapsed and filtered. Productive Simpson clonality was computed per sample as the square root of Simpson's diversity index over productive rearrangements. TCRdb obtained this table from immuneACCESS and retained in-frame rearrangements with V and J assigned. These tables miss some clones; where compared with another copy, unresolved V genes account for less than half of the shortfall, and the remainder is unexplained. V and J calls and clone size are as listed in that table; D and trimming were resolved from the DNA. Within this sample are 45,000 to 55,000 clones, with 83% of them counted one time only. Together, the top ten hold approximately 5% of the sample.

Collaborating institutions collected whole blood in K2EDTA tubes following their own protocols. For TCRbeta analysis, collaborator samples were shipped as frozen whole blood, as isolated PBMCs, or as DNA extracted from either sample type. The paper's findings and limits, for the study overall: How much clinical and demographic metadata was included differed by source and by participant, and the metadata was provided uncurated.

V and J are trimmed by 2 bases and 7 bases, and the gene matches miss 7 bases of the junction. Including cysteine and phenylalanine, the CDR3 has 16 amino acids. Of all the DNA, just the CDR3 is kept, 48 bases in frame from base 1. The germline V gene supplies CDR1 SGHTA and CDR2 FQGNSA. Remarks on this clone: Its antigen target is currently unknown. No much larger clonotype is one base removed from it; base qualities were not supplied.

This clonotype was obtained from a human donor in a cohort sampled during active COVID-19. The sample consisted of peripheral blood. The chain is made from TRBV7-2 and TRBJ1-5; TRBD1 fits 11 bases in the junction. DNA sequence: TGTGCCAGCAGCTTAATTCGGACAGGGGGCTGGCAGCCCCAGCATTTT. Translated, this gives CASSLIRTGGWQPQHF.